This T cell receptor beta chain is drawn from a study of control samples from healthy donors and cancer patients. Sequencing was performed with immunoSEQ multiplex PCR; in TCRdb, only in-frame clones are kept and a portion is missing. The data contain 110,000 to 150,000 clones, approximately 94% of them singletons. The CDR3 length is 20 residues. The TCR sequence derives from a man in his forties in good health. The V call is TRBV21-1, the J call TRBJ1-5; TRBD1, as called in the table, went unchecked against the DNA. TRBV21-1 is classified as a pseudogene. Sequencing input: blood. The CDR3: CASSKVTRDRGANSNQPQHF. DNA of the CDR3: TGTGCCAGCAGCAAAGTCACTCGCGACAGGGGGGCTAATAGCAATCAGCCCCAGCATTTT.